Here is one TCR beta chain with its context. Measured with immunoSEQ multiplex PCR; TCRdb has only the in-frame clones, and not every one. The profile shows tens of thousands of clones, around 88% of them singletons. This sample was included in a study of blood T cell repertoires in COVID-19. Looking at the study overall: T cells, B-cell-depleted T cells, or PBMCs provided the cDNA or gDNA that served as material.

CDR3 length equals 15 residues. With 6 bases removed from V and 3 bases from J, the gap between germline ends came to 15 bases. Germline assignment: CDR1 LNHDA and CDR2 SQIVND (reference sequence). Specimen: peripheral blood. The receptor's source is an elderly woman with acute or convalescent COVID-19. J is TRBJ1-5 and V is TRBV19, with D possibly TRBD1 on 6 matching bases. The chain's CDR3 is CASRLQGSVNQPQHF. The CDR3 region has the DNA TGTGCCAGTAGGCTACAGGGATCGGTCAATCAGCCCCAGCATTTT.